This TCR beta chain originates from a study of blood T cell repertoires in COVID-19. Background on the study: From T cells, B-cell-depleted T cells, or PBMCs came the material, which was cDNA or gDNA.

The authors' processing: Nucleated cell number was recorded as an estimate derived from reference gene primer amplification. Repertoires were generated with immunoSEQ multiplex PCR, while TCRdb's copy carries only in-frame clones and drops some. V, J and clone size reflect that table, while D and trimming were determined from the DNA. In the table there are around 140,000 clones, about 80% of which are singletons. Germline V lookup: CDR1 SNHLY, CDR2 FYNNEI. V lost 3 bases, J lost 0 bases, and 8 bases lay in between. The CDR3 length is 14 residues. Sequenced sample: PBMCs or T cells enriched from blood (not recorded which). The sequence was collected from a middle-aged man with acute COVID-19. The chain uses TRBV2 and TRBJ1-2; D might be TRBD1 (5 bases). The CDR3 DNA reads TGTGCCAGCAGTGATAGGGGCTCTAACTATGGCTACACCTTC. Amino acid sequence: CASSDRGSNYGYTF.